The text below deals with one TCR beta chain. This sample is part of a study of blood T cell repertoires in COVID-19. For the study at large: From the United States, Italy and Spain came samples of acute and convalescent COVID-19.

Here immunoSEQ multiplex PCR was the method, and the copy in TCRdb shows in-frame clones only, minus some. The sample carries about 160,000 clones, approximately 82% recorded once. The CDR3 totals 18 residues. V lost 1 base, J lost 0 bases, and 16 bases lay in between. CDR1 is SGHAT and CDR2 is FQNNGV in the germline V gene. The chain employs TRBV11-2 and TRBJ1-3, with D possibly matching TRBD1 (5 bases). Sequenced sample: peripheral blood. The clonotype was recovered from a woman in her forties with COVID-19, enrolled during active disease. In DNA, the CDR3 is TGTGCCAGCAGCTTAGTGGGACTTGGCGGGATCTCTGGAAACACCATATATTTT. This encodes CASSLVGLGGISGNTIYF. The full variable domain, completed using reference TRBV11-2 and TRBJ1-3, is EAGVAQSPRYKIIEKRQSVAFWCNPISGHATLYWYQQILGQGPKLLIQFQNNGVVDDSQLPKDRFSAERLKGVDSTLKIQPAKLEDSAVYLCASSLVGLGGISGNTIYFGEGSWLTVV.